A single sample is the source of the 14 T cell receptor beta chains below, sequenced in a study of T cells in Graves' hyperthyroidism and ophthalmopathy. Amplification yielded TCR beta CDR3 regions, with RNA transcripts as the source. The HTBI set primed first-round TCR CDR3 RT-PCR. TCRdb reprocessed the multiplex PCR reads via MiXCR and lists one record per CDR3 protein. The table has about 600,000 distinct CDR3 sequences, approximately 16% seen once; the top ten hold around 3.5%. The specimen sequenced was blood. Receptor source: a woman in her forties with Graves' ophthalmopathy.

This clonotype appeared a few times. The J gene is TRBJ2-1, the V gene TRBV20-1; 11 bases line up with TRBD2. This CDR3 is built from 14 residues. The V gene's germline CDR1 is DFQATT and CDR2 SNEGSKA (reference sequence). V shed 5 bases and J 7 bases; nucleotides not matched to a gene: 7. For the CDR3, the DNA is TGCAGTGCTGGACAGCCTAGCGGGAGGAATGAGCAGTTCTTC. Residues: CSAGQPSGRNEQFF.

This clonotype has ten or more counts. This chain uses TRBV7-3 with TRBJ2-3; 10 bases are a match to TRBD2. Germline CDR1 SGHTA, CDR2 FQGTGA. Trimming at V came to 5 bases and at J to 4 bases, leaving 6 bases not matched to a gene. The CDR3 is 15 residues long. As DNA, the CDR3 is TGTGCCAGCAGCGCAAGCGGGGGGGCTTCAGATACGCAGTATTTT. Amino acids: CASSASGGASDTQYF.

This clonotype was counted ten times or more. The CDR3 sequence is CASTGLAGATDTQYF. The CDR3 DNA reads as TGTGCCAGTACGGGACTAGCGGGGGCCACAGATACGCAGTATTTT. The chain uses TRBV2 and TRBJ2-3, with 14 bases identical to TRBD2. In germline, CDR1 is SNHLY, CDR2 FYNNEI. The J segment lost 2 bases and the V segment lost 9 bases, leaving 4 bases of the junction unmatched. CDR3 length equals 15 residues. Complete variable domain (other parts from reference TRBV2 and TRBJ2-3): EPEVTQTPSHQVTQMGQEVILRCVPISNHLYFYWYRQILGQKVEFLVSFYNNEISEKSEIFDDQFSVERPDGSNFTLKIRSTKLEDSAMYFCASTGLAGATDTQYFGPGTRLTVL.

This clonotype was recorded at least ten times. The gene calls are TRBV6-1 and TRBJ2-1; D might be TRBD1 or TRBD2, each matching 5 bases. The CDR3 totals 17 residues. Per the germline V gene, CDR1 is MNHNS and CDR2 is SASEGT. Between the trimmed V and J ends, which lost 5 bases and 0 bases, there was a span of 17 bases. CDR3 region: CASSHPEGRSSYNEQFF. CDR3 in DNA: TGTGCCAGCAGTCACCCAGAGGGACGAAGCTCCTACAATGAGCAGTTCTTC.

The chain combines TRBV20-1 with TRBJ2-1, with D uncertain. The CDR3 totals 13 residues. Germline V gene data show CDR1 as DFQATT and CDR2 as SNEGSKA (reference sequence). V lost 4 bases and J 0 bases, leaving 7 bases between the germline ends. The CDR3: CSATPSSYNEQFF. CDR3 bases: TGCAGTGCTACCCCCAGCTCCTACAATGAGCAGTTCTTC.

The V call is TRBV11-2, the J call TRBJ1-2; a possible D gene is TRBD1 (6 bases). V lost 1 base and J 6 bases, leaving 12 bases between the germline ends. The V gene's germline CDR1 is SGHAT and CDR2 FQNNGV. This CDR3 spans 14 amino acids. Here the CDR3 DNA reads TGTGCCAGCAGCTTAGGCTTACAGGGCGATGGCTACACCTTC. It specifies CASSLGLQGDGYTF.

This clonotype was detected many times. The CDR3: CASSLASGVNNEQFF. CDR3 DNA: TGTGCCAGCAGTTTAGCTAGCGGGGTTAACAATGAGCAGTTCTTC. The chain combines TRBV12-3 or TRBV12-4 with TRBJ2-1, with 8 nucleotides matching TRBD2. J gave up 5 bases and V 0 bases, and 3 bases lay outside the gene matches. This CDR3 has 15 residues.

This clonotype was counted ten times or more. The V gene is TRBV11-2, the J gene TRBJ2-7, with D possibly being TRBD2 (5 bases). Looked up from germline, CDR1 is SGHAT and CDR2 is FQNNGV. CDR3 length equals 12 residues. V shed 5 bases and J shed 9 bases, with 14 bases lying between them. CDR3 loop: CASSMGELGQYF. CDR3 nucleotide sequence: TGTGCCAGCAGCATGGGAGAGTTAGGGCAGTACTTC.

This clonotype was seen more than once but under ten times. The J gene is TRBJ2-2, the V gene TRBV27; 7 positions match TRBD2. Germline V gene sequence: CDR1 MNHEY, CDR2 SMNVEV (reference sequence). This CDR3 comprises 18 residues. V was pared by 1 base and J by 0 bases, with 8 bases of the junction left unmatched. The CDR3 region has the DNA TGTGCCAGCAGTTTATTCTCTGGGCTAGCGGCGAACACCGGGGAGCTGTTTTTT. Protein sequence: CASSLFSGLAANTGELFF.

The sample holds many counts of this clonotype. This chain links TRBV28 with TRBJ1-3; D not certain. Germline V gives CDR1 MDHEN, CDR2 SYDVKM. The CDR3 is 15 amino acids. The V end was cut by 6 bases, the J end by 0 bases, with 12 bases between. For the CDR3, the DNA is TGTGCCAGCAGCCTCTACGGTCTCTCTGGAAACACCATATATTTT. Translating gives CASSLYGLSGNTIYF.

This clonotype was detected ten times or more. The chain employs TRBV27 and TRBJ2-1; D gene uncertain. The V and J ends lost 7 bases and 2 bases respectively, with 9 bases between them. Germline V CDR1 and CDR2: MNHEY, SMNVEV (reference sequence). This CDR3 spans 13 amino acids. The chain's CDR3 is CASNEGPYNEQFF. CDR3 DNA sequence: TGTGCCAGCAACGAAGGGCCCTACAATGAGCAGTTCTTC.

The table lists this clonotype with many counts. V gene TRBV11-2 combines with J gene TRBJ2-1; D gene ambiguous. Trimming stripped 4 bases from V and 5 bases from J, with 9 bases between. The CDR3 loop spans 13 amino acids. The germline CDR1 and CDR2 sequences are SGHAT and FQNNGV. Written as DNA, the CDR3 is TGTGCCAGCAGCTCCTTGACCCACAATGAGCAGTTCTTC. This sequence encodes CASSSLTHNEQFF.

V is TRBV19 and J is TRBJ1-5; 7 bases agree with TRBD1. V was pared by 9 bases and J by 5 bases, with 7 bases of the junction left unmatched. This CDR3 region has 13 residues. Germline V CDR1 and CDR2: LNHDA, SQIVND (reference sequence). CDR3 sequence: CASHTGEHQPQHF. The CDR3 nucleotides are TGTGCCAGCCACACAGGGGAACATCAGCCCCAGCATTTT. The full variable domain, in which reference TRBV19 and TRBJ1-5 provide the parts outside the CDR3, is DGGITQSPKYLFRKEGQNVTLSCEQNLNHDAMYWYRQDPGQGLRLIYYSQIVNDFQKGDIAEGYSVSREKKESFPLTVTSAQKNPTAFYLCASHTGEHQPQHFGDGTRLSIL.

This clonotype showed up just a few times. The chain carries TRBV20-1 and TRBJ2-3; 7 bases are shared with TRBD2. The CDR3 totals 15 residues. Per germline, CDR1 DFQATT and CDR2 SNEGSKA (reference sequence). V lost 3 bases to trimming and J lost 4 bases; unmatched junction nucleotides: 10. CDR3 sequence reads: CSASRRAGEADTQYF. The CDR3 DNA is TGCAGTGCTAGTCGGAGGGCGGGGGAAGCAGATACGCAGTATTTT.